Below, one TCR beta chain is given with its context. Its antigen is as yet unknown. The data were taken from a study of T cell responses to AZD1222 COVID-19 vaccine. Second-dose intervals of approximately 4 or approximately 12 weeks were pooled. The data were produced by immunoSEQ multiplex PCR, yet TCRdb's version contains in-frame clones alone and is incomplete. In the table there are about 110,000 clones, about 90% of which are singletons. The study's findings and limits: CD4 TCRs covered the whole spike, strongest at regions 160-218 and 743-854. Seropositivity was recorded at baseline in only 6 or 7 AZD1222 recipients. Most donors were white British and more were female, and clonal diversity was possibly underestimated.

The CDR3 is made up of 15 amino acids. V trimming: 5 bases; J trimming: 3 bases; junction bases outside the gene matches: 9. Germline-derived CDR1 and CDR2 are SGHDN and FVKESK. The material sequenced was peripheral blood, taken 28 days after the second AZD1222 dose. J is TRBJ1-1 and V is TRBV14, with TRBD1 identical over 7 bases. The sequence came from an adult who received the AZD1222 COVID-19 vaccine. The CDR3 loop reads CASSADRVRDTEAFF. The CDR3 DNA is TGTGCCAGCAGCGCCGACAGGGTCCGTGACACTGAAGCTTTCTTT.